These 23 T cell receptor beta chains originate from one sample sequenced in a study of Tregs in tolerant kidney transplant recipients. Recipients received nonmyeloablative bone marrow transplants from related graft donors, with transient mixed chimerism. Libraries were prepared by immunoSEQ multiplex PCR; TCRdb keeps only in-frame clonotypes and omits some of them. The sample lists tens of thousands of clones; 87% were seen once. Here the sequenced sample was CD4+ T cells from blood (PBMCs), taken 6 months after the transplant. These receptors all stem from a human patient who received a combined kidney and bone marrow transplant. Some T cells could come from the graft donor.

The chain recombines TRBV7-3 with TRBJ2-3; 7 bases are a match to TRBD2. From germline, CDR1 is SGHTA and CDR2 FQGTGA. The V and J ends lost 4 bases and 5 bases, in that order; junction bases with no gene match: 6. This CDR3 has 14 amino acids. The CDR3 nucleotides are TGTGCCAGCAGCTCAAGGGAGGGAGAAGATACGCAGTATTTT. This sequence encodes CASSSREGEDTQYF.

The V gene is TRBV14, the J gene TRBJ2-3; 11 bases align to TRBD2. The length of the CDR3 is 16 residues. Losses at the gene ends were 4 bases for V and 2 bases for J; bases not matched to a gene: 5. Germline V gives CDR1 SGHDN, CDR2 FVKESK. The CDR3 nucleotides read TGTGCCAGCAGCCCAAGACTAGCGGGACACACAGATACGCAGTATTTT. Translating it yields CASSPRLAGHTDTQYF.

The chain links TRBV9 to TRBJ2-1, with D perhaps TRBD2 (6 bases). Germline V lookup: CDR1 SGDLS, CDR2 YYNGEE. The CDR3 is made up of 15 amino acids. Trimming removed 0 bases from V and 7 bases from J, with 14 bases in between. The CDR3: CASSVASLAWNEQFF. CDR3 DNA sequence: TGTGCCAGCAGCGTAGCTTCCCTAGCGTGGAATGAGCAGTTCTTC.

The V call is TRBV18, the J call TRBJ1-6, with D perhaps matching TRBD1 (6 bases). Germline V gene lookup returns CDR1 KGHSH and CDR2 LQKENI. CDR3 length equals 14 residues. Trimming cost V 8 bases and J 7 bases, with 15 bases left between them. CDR3 in DNA: TGTGCCAGCCGAGGGGGATCAGGCAATTCACCCCTCCACTTT. Translated: CASRGGSGNSPLHF.

The chain employs TRBV10-1 and TRBJ2-7, with a tentative D call TRBD1 (6 bases). The CDR3 sequence is 17 residues long. Per the germline V gene, CDR1 is WNHNN and CDR2 is SYGVQD (reference sequence). V lost 8 bases, J lost 0 bases, and 23 bases lay in between. The CDR3 sequence is CASEWSLGQWSSYEQYF. CDR3 DNA sequence: TGCGCCAGCGAGTGGTCGCTCGGACAGTGGAGCTCCTACGAGCAGTACTTC.

This rearrangement joins TRBV18 to TRBJ2-1, with D possibly TRBD1 on 5 matching bases. Germline loops: CDR1 KGHSH, CDR2 LQKENI. Between the trimmed V and J ends, which lost 3 bases and 15 bases, there was a span of 15 bases. CDR3 size: 12 residues. CDR3 nucleotides: TGTGCCAGCTCACCTCCCGGACATAAACTGTTCTTC. Protein sequence: CASSPPGHKLFF.

This clone showed up just once. The V gene is TRBV7-9, the J gene TRBJ1-2, with no clear D. CDR1 is SEHNR and CDR2 is FQNEAQ in the germline V gene (reference sequence). Trimming removed 5 bases from V and 6 bases from J, with 13 bases in between. The CDR3 loop spans 13 amino acids. The CDR3 sequence: CASSRMRVHGYTF. CDR3 nucleotides: TGTGCCAGCAGCCGAATGCGGGTTCATGGCTACACCTTC.

Only one count was recorded for this clone. The chain couples TRBV29-1 to TRBJ1-5; D perhaps matches TRBD1 (5 bases). The germline V and J ends were trimmed by 7 bases and 2 bases, with 12 bases remaining between them. The CDR3 spans 13 residues. Germline V gene sequence: CDR1 SQVTM, CDR2 ANQGSEA. In DNA, the CDR3 is TGCAGCGCCACCGGGGGAGGCAATCAGCCCCAGCATTTT. It translates to CSATGGGNQPQHF.

V is TRBV7-3 and J is TRBJ2-7; weak D call: TRBD2 (6 bases). V was shortened by 5 bases and J by 4 bases, with 18 bases between the two germline ends. CDR3 length equals 15 residues. Germline V gene lookup returns CDR1 SGHTA and CDR2 FQGTGA. Here the CDR3 reads CASSQVGAGPYEQYF. CDR3 coding DNA: TGTGCCAGCAGCCAAGTCGGGGCGGGGCCATACGAGCAGTACTTC.

This clone was seen a single time. V and J are TRBV21-1 and TRBJ2-7; no check of the table's D call, TRBD2, against the DNA was made. TRBV21-1 constitutes a pseudogene. CDR3 length: 15 residues. CDR3 nucleotide sequence: TGTGCCAGCAGCCCTAATCGTGGAGGAACCTACGAGCAGTACTTC. Its protein product is CASSPNRGGTYEQYF.

This sequence joins TRBV11-3 and TRBJ2-1; maybe TRBD1 (5 bases). Germline lookup yields CDR1 SGHNT and CDR2 YENEEA. V was pared by 3 bases and J by 10 bases, with 16 bases between. The CDR3 is made up of 14 amino acids. The CDR3 sequence: CASSFGHQGNEQFF. DNA of the CDR3: TGTGCCAGCAGCTTCGGCCATCAGGGAAACGAGCAGTTCTTC.

The genes are TRBV30 and TRBJ1-5, with 11 positions matching TRBD1. CDR1 and CDR2 (germline): GTSNPN, SVGIG (reference sequence). This CDR3 spans 17 amino acids. V gave up 3 bases and J gave up 3 bases; unmatched junction bases: 10. DNA for the CDR3: TGTGCCTGGAGACCGGGACAGGGGGTGGGACTCAATCAGCCCCAGCATTTT. Protein: CAWRPGQGVGLNQPQHF.

The chain uses TRBV2 and TRBJ2-5; 7 bases are shared with TRBD1. Losses at the gene ends were 6 bases for V and 4 bases for J; bases not matched to a gene: 5. There are 13 residues in the CDR3. Germline V CDR1 and CDR2: SNHLY, FYNNEI. CDR3 protein: CASSRGYRETQYF. The DNA of the CDR3 is TGTGCCAGCAGCAGGGGGTACAGAGAGACCCAGTACTTC.

J is TRBJ1-2 and V is TRBV7-2, with D possibly being TRBD1 (5 bases). V lost 5 bases and J 2 bases, leaving 9 bases between the germline ends. CDR1 and CDR2 from the germline V gene are SGHTA and FQGNSA. CDR3 length: 13 residues. CDR3 coding DNA: TGTGCCAGCAGCCAAGGGGTAAACTATGGCTACACCTTC. As protein: CASSQGVNYGYTF.

The V gene is TRBV4-2, the J gene TRBJ2-1; 7 bases fit TRBD2. The CDR3 is 19 amino acids. Germline V gene sequence: CDR1 LGHNA, CDR2 YNFKEQ. The junction had 20 bases not matched to a gene; V was cut back by 1 base and J by 8 bases. The CDR3, as DNA: TGTGCCAGCAGCCAAGGCCGAGGCGGGAGCCCACGGTTTAGTGATGAGCAGTTCTTC. Amino acids: CASSQGRGGSPRFSDEQFF.

The chain recombines TRBV10-3 with TRBJ1-1, with 8 bases matching TRBD1. The CDR3 has 15 residues. CDR1 is ENHRY, CDR2 SYGVKD, per germline. The trim removed 1 base at V and 1 base at J, leaving 2 bases unmatched. Written as DNA, the CDR3 is TGTGCCATCAGTGAGTACGGGACAGGGAACACTGAAGCTTTCTTT. Translating it yields CAISEYGTGNTEAFF.

The chain has TRBV30 and TRBJ1-5, with 7 positions matching TRBD1. Germline V CDR1 and CDR2: GTSNPN, SVGIG (reference sequence). The CDR3 extends over 13 amino acids. After removal of 4 bases from V and 5 bases from J, the junction contained 5 bases not matched to a gene. CDR3 protein: CAWTGGFDQPQHF. The DNA for the CDR3 is TGTGCCTGGACAGGGGGATTCGATCAGCCCCAGCATTTT.

This clone was seen just once. The rearrangement uses TRBV5-5 and TRBJ2-7; 7 nucleotides line up with TRBD1. Per the germline V gene, CDR1 is SGHKS and CDR2 is YYEKEE (reference sequence). Trimming at V came to 2 bases and at J to 2 bases, leaving 7 bases not matched to a gene. The CDR3 totals 15 residues. CDR3 amino acids: CASSLTRTGPYEQYF. CDR3 in DNA: TGTGCCAGCAGCTTAACCCGGACAGGCCCCTACGAGCAGTACTTC.

The chain links TRBV7-2 to TRBJ1-5; D is possibly TRBD1 (5 bases). CDR3 length equals 14 residues. V shed 1 base and J shed 4 bases, with 8 bases lying between them. Germline V lookup: CDR1 SGHTA, CDR2 FQGNSA. In nucleotides, the CDR3 is TGTGCCAGCAGCTTAGGGGGCCCAAATCAGCCCCAGCATTTT. Translated: CASSLGGPNQPQHF.

Concerning this clone itself: An end of the junction does not agree with germline; a read error may underlie this. This sample also contains other DNA sequences that code for the same CDR3. This rearrangement joins TRBV28 to TRBJ1-6; 7 nucleotides line up with TRBD1. The CDR3 covers 14 residues. Germline CDR1 MDHEN, CDR2 SYDVKM. This chain's CDR3 is CASSLDREDSPLHF. The CDR3, as DNA: TGTGCCAGCAGTTTAGACAGGGAGGATTCCCCCCTCCACTTT.

The chain recombines TRBV19 with TRBJ1-4; TRBD1 agrees at 7 bases. CDR3 size: 14 residues. Trimming removed 6 bases from V and 2 bases from J; junction bases left unmatched: 3. In germline, CDR1 is LNHDA, CDR2 SQIVND (reference sequence). The CDR3 bases are TGTGCCAGTAGCGCAGGGGGGACTAATGAAAAACTGTTTTTT. Its translation: CASSAGGTNEKLFF.

J is TRBJ1-5 and V is TRBV10-3; 8 positions agree with TRBD1. The V segment lost 7 bases and the J segment 3 bases; nucleotides outside the gene matches: 8. Germline loops: CDR1 ENHRY, CDR2 SYGVKD. The CDR3 covers 15 residues. CDR3 DNA: TGTGCCATCAAGGGGACAGGTGGGGACAATCAGCCCCAGCATTTT. The encoded protein is CAIKGTGGDNQPQHF.

Within the sample, this clone is medium-sized. The CDR3 nucleotides read TGTGCCAGCAGTGCCTCCCAGGGTAGCACTGAAGCTTTCTTT. Amino acid sequence: CASSASQGSTEAFF. The rearrangement links TRBV6-4 to TRBJ1-1; TRBD1 is a possible D gene (5 bases). Germline-derived CDR1 and CDR2 are MRHNA and SNTAGT. V was clipped by 4 bases and J by 4 bases, with 13 bases between them. The CDR3 totals 14 residues.